A selection of T cell receptor beta chains follows, all from one sample in a study of T cell responses to AZD1222 COVID-19 vaccine. Produced via immunoSEQ multiplex PCR; TCRdb's table is partial and in-frame only. This sample has some 130,000 clones, with 90% found just once. This specimen consisted of peripheral blood, obtained on day 0 of AZD1222 vaccination. All receptors come from an adult in good health. Each CDR3 is given with its conserved first and last residue. A D gene is named only where the DNA matches it firmly. Size values are once, few and many counts, or a class for expanded clones, and some rows have none.

j_call clone_size d_call v_call cdr3_aa cdr3_nt
TRBJ2-7 NA NA TRBV7-2 CASSLEVSGGEQYF TGTGCCAGCAGCTTAGAAGTTTCAGGAGGCGAGCAGTACTTC
TRBJ2-1 NA NA TRBV7-9 CASSSGLSSYNEQFF TGTGCCAGCAGCTCGGGCCTCAGCTCCTACAATGAGCAGTTCTTC
TRBJ1-5 NA TRBD1 TRBV27 CASSLAGGYDQPQHF TGTGCCAGCAGTTTAGCAGGGGGCTATGATCAGCCCCAGCATTTT
TRBJ1-6 NA TRBD1 TRBV7-8 CASSLIQGEDNSPLHF TGTGCCAGCAGCCTTATACAGGGGGAGGATAATTCACCCCTCCACTTT
TRBJ2-2 NA NA TRBV9 CASSVEGGTGELFF TGTGCCAGCAGCGTAGAAGGGGGCACCGGGGAGCTGTTTTTT
TRBJ2-7 once TRBD2 TRBV4-2 CASSQDGGNRGLAGSRFYEQYF TGTGCCAGCAGCCAAGACGGGGGAAATAGGGGACTAGCGGGGTCGAGGTTCTACGAGCAGTACTTC
TRBJ1-2 NA TRBD1 TRBV3-1/TRBV3-2 CASSQEDRNYGYTF TGTGCCAGCAGCCAAGAGGACAGGAACTATGGCTACACCTTC
TRBJ2-5 NA NA TRBV14 CASSQNLGETQYF TGTGCCAGCAGCCAAAATTTGGGGGAGACCCAGTACTTC
TRBJ2-3 NA NA TRBV25-1 CASRVAADTQYF TGTGCCAGCAGGGTAGCGGCAGATACGCAGTATTTT
TRBJ2-3 NA TRBD1 TRBV5-4 CASSGSGQGTDTQYF TGTGCCAGCAGCGGCTCGGGACAGGGAACAGATACGCAGTATTTT
TRBJ1-3 NA NA TRBV30 CAWSVNPARIYF TGTGCCTGGAGCGTCAATCCGGCCCGCATATATTTT
TRBJ1-1 once TRBD1 TRBV4-3 CASSPLTGLEAFF TGCGCCAGCAGCCCCTTGACAGGGCTTGAAGCTTTCTTT
TRBJ2-5 NA TRBD1 TRBV9 CASSVAPGQLETQYF TGTGCCAGCAGCGTAGCCCCGGGACAGCTAGAGACCCAGTACTTC
TRBJ2-2 once NA TRBV11-3 CASSLDQDSRNTGELFF TGTGCCAGCAGCTTAGATCAAGATTCTAGGAACACCGGGGAGCTGTTTTTT
TRBJ2-7 NA NA TRBV6-6 CASSHPNEQYF TGTGCCAGCAGTCACCCAAACGAGCAGTACTTC
TRBJ2-3 NA TRBD1 TRBV10-3 CAISELIDREEGDTQYF TGTGCCATCAGTGAATTAATAGACAGGGAAGAGGGAGATACGCAGTATTTT
TRBJ1-2 NA NA TRBV5-1 CASSLEGLGSGYTF TGCGCCAGCAGCTTGGAAGGCCTTGGCTCGGGCTACACCTTC
TRBJ2-1 few NA TRBV9 CASSPTRGGRGGNEQFF TGTGCCAGCAGCCCCACCCGCGGAGGACGAGGGGGGAATGAGCAGTTCTTC
TRBJ1-2 NA NA TRBV6-5 CASSYKGWDGYTF TGTGCCAGCAGTTACAAGGGGTGGGACGGCTACACCTTC
TRBJ1-1 NA NA TRBV4-3 CASSRGMGGHTEAFF TGCGCCAGCAGCCGGGGGATGGGGGGGCACACTGAAGCTTTCTTT
TRBJ1-1 NA NA TRBV11-2 CASSLAGWGAFF TGTGCCAGCAGCTTAGCTGGTTGGGGAGCTTTCTTT
TRBJ1-1 NA TRBD1 TRBV15 CATSGTGGSQAFF TGTGCCACCAGCGGGACAGGGGGATCCCAAGCTTTCTTT
TRBJ2-7 NA TRBD2 TRBV7-8 CASSFRTSGVSGSYEQYF TGTGCCAGCAGCTTTAGGACTAGCGGGGTGTCCGGCTCCTACGAGCAGTACTTC
TRBJ1-5 few TRBD1 TRBV2 CASSRTGSNQPQHF TGTGCCAGCAGTCGGACAGGGAGCAATCAGCCCCAGCATTTT
TRBJ2-3 NA TRBD2 TRBV20-1 CSASERGSTDTQYF TGCAGTGCTAGTGAGCGGGGGTCCACAGATACGCAGTATTTT
TRBJ1-1 NA NA TRBV3-1/TRBV3-2 CASSPIGGFTEAFF TGTGCCAGCAGCCCTATTGGAGGGTTTACTGAAGCTTTCTTT